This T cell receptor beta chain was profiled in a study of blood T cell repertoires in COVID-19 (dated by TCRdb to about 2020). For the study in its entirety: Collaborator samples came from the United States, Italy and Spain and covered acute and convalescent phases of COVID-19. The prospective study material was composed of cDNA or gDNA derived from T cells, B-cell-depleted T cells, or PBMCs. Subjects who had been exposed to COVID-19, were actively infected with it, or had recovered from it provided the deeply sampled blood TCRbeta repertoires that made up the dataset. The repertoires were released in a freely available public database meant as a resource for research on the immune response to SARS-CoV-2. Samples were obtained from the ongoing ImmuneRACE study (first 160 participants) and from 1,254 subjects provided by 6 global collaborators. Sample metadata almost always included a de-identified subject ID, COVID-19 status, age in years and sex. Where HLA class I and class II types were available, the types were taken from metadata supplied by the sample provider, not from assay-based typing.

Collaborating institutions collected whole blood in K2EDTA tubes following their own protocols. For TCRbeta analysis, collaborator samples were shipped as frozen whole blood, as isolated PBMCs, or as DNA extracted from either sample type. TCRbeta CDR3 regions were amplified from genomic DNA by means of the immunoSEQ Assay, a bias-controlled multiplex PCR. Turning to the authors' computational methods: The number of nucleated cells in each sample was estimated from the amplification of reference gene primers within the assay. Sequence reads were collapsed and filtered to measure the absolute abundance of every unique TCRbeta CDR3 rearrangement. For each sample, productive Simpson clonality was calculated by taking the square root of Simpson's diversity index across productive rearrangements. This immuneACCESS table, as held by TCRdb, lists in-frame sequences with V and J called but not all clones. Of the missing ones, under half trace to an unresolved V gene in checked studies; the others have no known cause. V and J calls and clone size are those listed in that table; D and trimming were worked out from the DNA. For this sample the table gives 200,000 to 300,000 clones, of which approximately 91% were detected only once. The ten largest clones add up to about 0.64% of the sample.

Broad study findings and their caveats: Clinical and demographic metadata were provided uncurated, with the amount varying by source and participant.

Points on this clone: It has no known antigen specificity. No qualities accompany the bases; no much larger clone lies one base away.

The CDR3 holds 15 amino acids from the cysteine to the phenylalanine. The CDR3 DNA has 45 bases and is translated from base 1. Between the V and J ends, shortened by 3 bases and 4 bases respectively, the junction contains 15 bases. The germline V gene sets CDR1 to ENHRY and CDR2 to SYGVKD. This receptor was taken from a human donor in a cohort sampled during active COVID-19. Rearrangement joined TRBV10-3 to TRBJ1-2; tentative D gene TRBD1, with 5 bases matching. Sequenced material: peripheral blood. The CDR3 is CAISDAGEGSYGYTF. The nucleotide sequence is TGTGCCATCAGTGATGCGGGGGAGGGGAGCTATGGCTACACCTTC.